Listed here is a single T cell receptor (beta chain). The antigen is not known. This record comes from a study of T cell responses to AZD1222 COVID-19 vaccine. Study in general: Pooled together were second doses at about 4 or about 12 weeks. Study-wide results and limits: The peak T cell response came first, and repertoires were sampled only after it. Regions 160-218 and 743-854 held dominance among vaccine-associated CD4 TCRs, which spanned spike. Donors were largely white British and mainly female; clonal diversity was possibly underestimated.

Germline-derived CDR1 and CDR2 are SGHTA and FQGNSA. CDR3 length: 14 residues. V lost 5 bases and J lost 4; bases outside the gene matches: 1. Clones were sequenced by immunoSEQ multiplex PCR, and TCRdb holds only the in-frame ones, with some missing. The sample contains about 110,000 clones, roughly 84% of which appear only once. The clonotype originates from an adult in good health. The specimen comprised peripheral blood, sampled on day 0 of AZD1222 vaccination. The chain links TRBV7-2 to TRBJ2-7, with TRBD2 identical over 14 bases. The CDR3 region is CASSGTSGGYEQYF. The CDR3 DNA reads as TGTGCCAGCAGCGGGACTAGCGGGGGTTACGAGCAGTACTTC.